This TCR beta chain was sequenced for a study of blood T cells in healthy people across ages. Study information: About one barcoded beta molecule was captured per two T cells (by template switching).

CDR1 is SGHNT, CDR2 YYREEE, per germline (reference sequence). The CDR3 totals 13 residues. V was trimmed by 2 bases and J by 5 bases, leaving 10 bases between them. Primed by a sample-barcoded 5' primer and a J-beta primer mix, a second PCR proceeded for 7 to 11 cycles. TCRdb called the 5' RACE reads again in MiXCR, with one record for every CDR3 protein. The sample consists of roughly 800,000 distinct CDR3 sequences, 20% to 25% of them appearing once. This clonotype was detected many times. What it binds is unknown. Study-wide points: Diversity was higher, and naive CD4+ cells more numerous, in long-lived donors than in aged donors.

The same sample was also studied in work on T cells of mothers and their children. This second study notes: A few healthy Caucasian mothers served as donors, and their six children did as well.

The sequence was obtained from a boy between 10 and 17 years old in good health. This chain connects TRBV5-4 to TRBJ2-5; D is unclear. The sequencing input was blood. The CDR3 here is CASSFPPLETQYF. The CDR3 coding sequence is TGTGCCAGCAGCTTTCCCCCCTTGGAGACCCAGTACTTC.